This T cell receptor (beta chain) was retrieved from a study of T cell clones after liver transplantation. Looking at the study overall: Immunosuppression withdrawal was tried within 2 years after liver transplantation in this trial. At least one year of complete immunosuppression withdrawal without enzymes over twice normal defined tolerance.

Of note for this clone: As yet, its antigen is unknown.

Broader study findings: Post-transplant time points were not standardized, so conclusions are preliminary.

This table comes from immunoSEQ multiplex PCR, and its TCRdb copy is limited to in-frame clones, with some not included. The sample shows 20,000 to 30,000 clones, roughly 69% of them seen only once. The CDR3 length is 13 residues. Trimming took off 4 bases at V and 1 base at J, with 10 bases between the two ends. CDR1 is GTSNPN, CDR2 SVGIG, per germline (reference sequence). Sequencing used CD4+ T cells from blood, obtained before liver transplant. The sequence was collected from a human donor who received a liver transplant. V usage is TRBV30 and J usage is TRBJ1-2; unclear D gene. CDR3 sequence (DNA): TGTGCCTGGACCGGGATAAGTAACTATGGCTACACCTTC. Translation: CAWTGISNYGYTF.